This TCR beta chain derives from a study of OX40 agonist ivuxolimab in advanced cancers. Here immunoSEQ multiplex PCR was the method, and the copy in TCRdb shows in-frame clones only, minus some. This table has tens of thousands of clones, about nine tenths appearing once. Worth noting for this clone: Antigen unknown.

This CDR3 contains 15 residues. The germline V gene has CDR1 SGHRS and CDR2 YFSETQ. V was shortened by 0 bases and J by 0 bases, with 7 bases between the two germline ends. Whole-study results and caveats: Researchers did not determine the expanded peripheral T cells' antigen specificity.

Sequencing was performed on CD4+ or CD8+ T cells sorted from blood, taken in a trial of the OX40 agonist ivuxolimab. The gene calls are TRBV5-1 and TRBJ1-5; D not certain. This sequence was found in an adult with an advanced solid tumor such as melanoma, head and neck, liver or kidney cancer. In DNA, the CDR3 is TGCGCCAGCAGCTTGGGCGGGAATAGCAATCAGCCCCAGCATTTT. Translated: CASSLGGNSNQPQHF.